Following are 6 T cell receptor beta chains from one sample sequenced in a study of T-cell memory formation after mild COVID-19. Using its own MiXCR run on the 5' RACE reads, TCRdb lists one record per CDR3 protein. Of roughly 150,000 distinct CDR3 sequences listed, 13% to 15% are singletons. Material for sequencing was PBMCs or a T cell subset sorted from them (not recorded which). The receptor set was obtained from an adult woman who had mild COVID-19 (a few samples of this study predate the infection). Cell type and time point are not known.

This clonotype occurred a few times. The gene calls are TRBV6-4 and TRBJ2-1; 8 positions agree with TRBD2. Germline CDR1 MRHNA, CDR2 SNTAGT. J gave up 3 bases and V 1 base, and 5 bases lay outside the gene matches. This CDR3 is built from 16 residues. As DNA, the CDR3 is TGTGCCAGCAGTGACTGGCCAGCGGGAGACTACAATGAGCAGTTCTTC. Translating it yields CASSDWPAGDYNEQFF.

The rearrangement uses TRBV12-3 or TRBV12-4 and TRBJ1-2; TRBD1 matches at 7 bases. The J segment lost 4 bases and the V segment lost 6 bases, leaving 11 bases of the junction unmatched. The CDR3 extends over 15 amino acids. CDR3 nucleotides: TGTGCCAGCAGCCCCTCGGGACAGCGGCGCTATGGCTACACCTTC. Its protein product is CASSPSGQRRYGYTF.

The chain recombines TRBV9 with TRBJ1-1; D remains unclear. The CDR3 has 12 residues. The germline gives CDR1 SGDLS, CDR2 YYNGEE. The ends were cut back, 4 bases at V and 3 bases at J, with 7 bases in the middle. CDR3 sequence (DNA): TGTGCCAGCAGCAGCCGGGACACTGAAGCTTTCTTT. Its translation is CASSSRDTEAFF.

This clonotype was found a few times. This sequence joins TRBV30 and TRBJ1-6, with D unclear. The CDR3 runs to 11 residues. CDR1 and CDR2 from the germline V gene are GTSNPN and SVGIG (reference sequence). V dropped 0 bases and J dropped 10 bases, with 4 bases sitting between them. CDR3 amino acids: CAWSVQSPLHF. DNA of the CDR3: TGTGCCTGGAGTGTACAATCACCCCTCCACTTT.

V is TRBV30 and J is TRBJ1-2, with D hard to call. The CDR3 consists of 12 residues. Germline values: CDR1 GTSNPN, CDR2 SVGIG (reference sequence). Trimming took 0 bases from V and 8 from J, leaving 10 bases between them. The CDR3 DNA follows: TGTGCCTGGAGTGTGGAGACGGAAGGCTACACCTTC. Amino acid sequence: CAWSVETEGYTF.

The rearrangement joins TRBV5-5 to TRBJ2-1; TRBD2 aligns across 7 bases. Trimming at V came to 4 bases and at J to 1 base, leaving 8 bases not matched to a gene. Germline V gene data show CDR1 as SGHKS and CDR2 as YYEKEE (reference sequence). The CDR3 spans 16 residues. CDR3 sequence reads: CASSPGLSLSYNEQFF. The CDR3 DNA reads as TGTGCCAGCAGCCCGGGACTATCCCTTTCCTACAATGAGCAGTTCTTC.